This T cell receptor beta chain appears in the sequencing data of a study of T-cell memory formation after mild COVID-19. For this clonotype: The antigen is not known.

Findings and caveats of the study: The SARS-CoV-2 specificity of second-wave clones reaching peak at day 37 remained unverified.

In TCRdb, the 5' RACE reads were re-called with MiXCR into one record per CDR3 protein. The sample has some 410,000 distinct CDR3 sequences, about 22% seen once. This clonotype originated in an adult woman who had mild COVID-19 (a few samples of this study predate the infection). Cell type and time point are not known. The sequenced material came from PBMCs or a T cell subset sorted from them (not recorded which).

The CDR3 loop reads CATSRGGQGSEKLFF. In DNA, the CDR3 is TGTGCCACCAGCAGGGGTGGACAGGGGAGTGAAAAACTGTTTTTT. V usage is TRBV15 and J usage is TRBJ1-4; TRBD1 aligns across 9 bases. CDR3 size: 15 residues. The trim removed 3 bases at V and 7 bases at J, leaving 6 bases unmatched. CDR1 is LNHNV and CDR2 is YYDKDF in the germline V gene (reference sequence).